These 7 T cell receptor beta chains were sequenced from one sample in a study of blood T cell repertoires in COVID-19. TCRdb's table, derived via immunoSEQ multiplex PCR, lists solely in-frame clones and lacks some. The sample has about 260,000 clones; around 90% are singletons. The specimen was PBMCs or T cells enriched from blood (not recorded which). The receptors come from a man in his fifties who had been exposed to COVID-19.

This clone was observed once. The genes are TRBV11-2 and TRBJ2-3, with 7 bases lining up with TRBD2. Looked up from germline, CDR1 is SGHAT and CDR2 is FQNNGV. CDR3 length: 17 amino acids. After removal of 1 base from V and 2 bases from J, the junction contained 9 bases not matched to a gene. The DNA of the CDR3 is TGTGCCAGCAGCTTAGGGGTAGCGGGCCAACTCACAGATACGCAGTATTTT. This translates into CASSLGVAGQLTDTQYF.

The chain combines TRBV6-5 with TRBJ2-7; 9 bases line up with TRBD1. The trim removed 6 bases at V and 7 bases at J, leaving 7 bases unmatched. Germline CDR1 and CDR2: MNHEY and SVGAGI. The CDR3 runs to 13 residues. CDR3 sequence (DNA): TGTGCCAGCAGGACTGGACAGGGGTGGGAGCAGTACTTC. This sequence encodes CASRTGQGWEQYF.

Note on this clone: The sample has other DNA sequences that encode this CDR3 too. The rearrangement joins TRBV18 to TRBJ2-1; 11 bases align to TRBD2. V shed 3 bases and J 8 bases; nucleotides not matched to a gene: 9. The CDR3 length is 16 residues. Germline lookup yields CDR1 KGHSH and CDR2 LQKENI. The CDR3, as DNA: TGTGCCAGCTCACCTTTAGCGGGAGGGCCCGGCGATGAGCAGTTCTTC. Its protein product is CASSPLAGGPGDEQFF.

V usage is TRBV10-2 and J usage is TRBJ1-1; D remains unclear. Germline values: CDR1 WSHSY, CDR2 SAAADI. There are 14 residues in the CDR3. V lost 6 bases and J lost 4, with 15 bases in between. CDR3 in amino acids: CASSRKGRGTEAFF. The CDR3 DNA is TGCGCCAGCAGCCGAAAAGGGAGAGGCACTGAAGCTTTCTTT.

This clone was observed once. The chain carries TRBV2 and TRBJ1-5, with D possibly being TRBD1 (5 bases). The CDR3 contains 17 residues. Germline CDR1 SNHLY, CDR2 FYNNEI. Trimming shortened V by 6 bases and J by 0 bases, and 18 bases separated the two germline ends. The DNA of the CDR3 is TGTGCCAGCAGCGCCCAGGGAGGGCCGCTTAGCAATCAGCCCCAGCATTTT. This encodes CASSAQGGPLSNQPQHF.

The sample holds one count of this clone. V usage is TRBV7-2 and J usage is TRBJ2-2, with 9 nucleotides matching TRBD2. CDR1 and CDR2 from the germline V gene are SGHTA and FQGNSA. The V and J ends lost 5 bases and 1 base, in that order; junction bases with no gene match: 5. This CDR3 region has 16 residues. The CDR3 region is CASSPATSGNTGELFF. DNA for the CDR3: TGTGCCAGCAGCCCCGCGACTAGCGGGAACACCGGGGAGCTGTTTTTT.

This clone was found a few times. The chain combines TRBV27 with TRBJ1-1, with a tentative D call TRBD1 (6 bases). Germline V CDR1 and CDR2: MNHEY, SMNVEV (reference sequence). The CDR3 totals 16 residues. V was cut by 7 bases and J by 1 base, with 19 bases left in between. Here the CDR3 reads CASTSGRGLGNTEAFF. CDR3 bases: TGTGCCAGCACCTCAGGAAGGGGGTTGGGGAACACTGAAGCTTTCTTT.